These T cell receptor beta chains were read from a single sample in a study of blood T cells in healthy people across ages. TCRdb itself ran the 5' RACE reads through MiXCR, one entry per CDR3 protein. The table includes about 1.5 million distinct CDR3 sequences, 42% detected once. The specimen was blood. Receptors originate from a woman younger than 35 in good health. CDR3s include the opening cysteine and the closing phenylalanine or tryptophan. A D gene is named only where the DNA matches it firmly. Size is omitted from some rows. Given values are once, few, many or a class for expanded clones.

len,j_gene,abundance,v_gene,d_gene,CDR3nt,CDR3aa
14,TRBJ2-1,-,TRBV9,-,TGTGCCAGCAGCGTCCCCGGGCGGAACAATGAGCAGTTCTTC,CASSVPGRNNEQFF
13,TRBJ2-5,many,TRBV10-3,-,TGTGCCATCAGTGAGTCCGGGGTAGAGACCCAGTACTTC,CAISESGVETQYF
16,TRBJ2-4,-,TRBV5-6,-,TGTGCCAGCAGCCCCTCTAGGGGCGTCGCCAAAAACATTCAGTACTTC,CASSPSRGVAKNIQYF
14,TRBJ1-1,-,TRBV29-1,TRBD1,TGCAGCGTTCCGACAGGGACCACGAACACTGAAGCTTTCTTT,CSVPTGTTNTEAFF
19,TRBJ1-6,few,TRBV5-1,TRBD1,TGCGCCAGCAGCTCCGCCTTTGGGACAGGGGGCTTTGGTAATTCACCCCTCCACTTT,CASSSAFGTGGFGNSPLHF
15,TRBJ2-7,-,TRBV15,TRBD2,TGTGCCACCAGCATTAGCGGGATCCTCCCCAACGAGCAGTACTTC,CATSISGILPNEQYF
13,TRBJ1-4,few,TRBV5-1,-,TGCGCCAGCAGCGGGACGTCTAATGAAAAACTGTTTTTT,CASSGTSNEKLFF
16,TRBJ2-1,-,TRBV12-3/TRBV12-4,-,TGTGCCAGCAGTTTAGGTGGGGGCCGGACCTACAATGAGCAGTTCTTC,CASSLGGGRTYNEQFF
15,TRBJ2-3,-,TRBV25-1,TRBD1,TGTGCCAGCAGTGAGGACAGGGGTGACACAGATACGCAGTATTTT,CASSEDRGDTDTQYF
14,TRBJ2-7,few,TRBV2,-,TGTGCCATCCTAGAGAACACCCTCTCCTACGAGCAGTACTTC,CAILENTLSYEQYF
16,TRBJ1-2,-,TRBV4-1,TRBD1,TGCGCCAGCAGCCAAGATCGGGACAGGGGGAACTATGGCTACACCTTC,CASSQDRDRGNYGYTF
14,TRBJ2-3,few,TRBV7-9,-,TGTGCCGCCACAGTTCTGTCCGGCACAGATACGCAGTATTTT,CAATVLSGTDTQYF
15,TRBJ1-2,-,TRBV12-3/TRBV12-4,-,TGTGCCAGAAGTTTGTCGGCCGTAGCTAACTATGGCTACACCTTC,CARSLSAVANYGYTF
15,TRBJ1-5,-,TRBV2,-,TGTGCCAGCAGGAACAGCGTATATAGCAATCAGCCCCAGCATTTT,CASRNSVYSNQPQHF
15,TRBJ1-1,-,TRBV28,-,TGTGCCAGCAGTTCCACAGGGATTGGGAACACTGAAGCTTTCTTT,CASSSTGIGNTEAFF
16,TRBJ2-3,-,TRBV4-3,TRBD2,TGCGCCAGCAGCCCCCTACTAGCGGGGGTGGGAGATACGCAGTATTTT,CASSPLLAGVGDTQYF
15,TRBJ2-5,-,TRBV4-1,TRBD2,TGCGCCAGCAGTGTTCGGACTAGTTTTGCCAATGAGCAGTACTTC,CASSVRTSFANEQYF
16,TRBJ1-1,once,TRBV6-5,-,TGTGCCAGCAGTCCTTCTCGAGCAGGGCTGAACACCGAAGCTTTCTTT,CASSPSRAGLNTEAFF
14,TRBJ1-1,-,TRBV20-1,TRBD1,TGCAGTGTCCCGGCTTCAGGGGGGAGCACTGAAGCTTTCTTT,CSVPASGGSTEAFF
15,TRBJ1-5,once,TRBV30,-,TGTGCCTGGAGTGTTTATGGGGTTAGCAATCAGCCCCAGCATTTT,CAWSVYGVSNQPQHF
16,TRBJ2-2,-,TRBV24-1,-,TGTGCCACCAGTGATTTCACTAGACCGAACACCGGGGAGCTGTTTTTT,CATSDFTRPNTGELFF
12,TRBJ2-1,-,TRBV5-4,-,TGTGCCAGCAGCTCGGAAAGTAGGGAGCAGTTCTTC,CASSSESREQFF
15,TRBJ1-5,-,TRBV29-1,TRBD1,TGCAGCGTTGGAGGGGCAGGGGGCCAGGATCAGCCCCAGCATTTT,CSVGGAGGQDQPQHF
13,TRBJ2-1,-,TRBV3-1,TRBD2,TGTGCCAGCAGGACTAGCCATTACAATGAGCAGTTCTTC,CASRTSHYNEQFF
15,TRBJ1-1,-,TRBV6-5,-,TGTGCCAGCAGTTCCCCGGGACGGATGAACACTGAAGCTTTCTTT,CASSSPGRMNTEAFF
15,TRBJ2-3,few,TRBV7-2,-,TGTGCCAGCAGCTTAAGACAGAGAGGCGCAGATACGCAGTATTTT,CASSLRQRGADTQYF
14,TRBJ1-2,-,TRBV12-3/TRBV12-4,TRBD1,TGTGCCAGCAGTTTTACAGGGGCAAACTATGGCTACACCTTC,CASSFTGANYGYTF
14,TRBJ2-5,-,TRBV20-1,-,TGCAGTGCTTTACGGGACTCAAGCTGGGAGACCCAGTACTTC,CSALRDSSWETQYF
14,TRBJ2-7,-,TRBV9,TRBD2,TGTGCCAGCAGCGTAGAGGCGGGAGAAAACGAGCAGTACTTC,CASSVEAGENEQYF
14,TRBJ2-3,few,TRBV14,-,TGTGCCAGCAGCCAAGAGGACTTCACAGATACGCAGTATTTT,CASSQEDFTDTQYF
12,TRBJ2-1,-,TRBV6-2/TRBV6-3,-,TGTGCCAGCACGAAACTTGGGAATGAGCAGTTCTTC,CASTKLGNEQFF
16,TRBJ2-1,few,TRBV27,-,TGTGCCAGCAGTTCGGTGGTATTCGGCTCCTACAATGAGCAGTTCTTC,CASSSVVFGSYNEQFF
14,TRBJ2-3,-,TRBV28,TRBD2,TGTGCCAGCAGTTTTGGCGGGGGGCCAGATACGCAGTATTTT,CASSFGGGPDTQYF
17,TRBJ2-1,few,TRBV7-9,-,TGTGCCAGCAGCTTAGAGGCTATTCGGGACTCCTACAATGAGCAGTTCTTC,CASSLEAIRDSYNEQFF
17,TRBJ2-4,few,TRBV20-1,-,TGCAGTGCCGGGGGTACAGCTACACTTCTAGCCAAAAACATTCAGTACTTC,CSAGGTATLLAKNIQYF
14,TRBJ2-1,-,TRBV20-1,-,TGCAGTGCTAGCAAGTCCGCCAAGCTCAATGAGCAGTTCTTC,CSASKSAKLNEQFF
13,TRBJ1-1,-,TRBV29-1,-,TGCAGCGGTGATTGGGTAGAAGACACTGAAGCTTTCTTT,CSGDWVEDTEAFF
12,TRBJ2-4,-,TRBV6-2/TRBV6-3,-,TGTGCCAGCAGTCCGGAAGTTAACATTCAGTACTTC,CASSPEVNIQYF
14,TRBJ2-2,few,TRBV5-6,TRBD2,TGTGCCAGCGCAGCGGGGGGATACACCGGGGAGCTGTTTTTT,CASAAGGYTGELFF
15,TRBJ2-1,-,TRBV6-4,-,TGTGCCAGCAGTATCCACCCGAGCTCCTACAATGAGCAGTTCTTC,CASSIHPSSYNEQFF
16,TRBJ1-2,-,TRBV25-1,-,TGTGCCAGCAGTGAATCTTGGCCCTCAGGGAACTATGGCTACACCTTC,CASSESWPSGNYGYTF
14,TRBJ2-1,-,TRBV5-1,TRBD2,TGCGCCAGCAGCCTTGGACTAGCTATTGATGAGCAGTTCTTC,CASSLGLAIDEQFF
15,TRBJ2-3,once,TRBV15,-,TGTGCCACCAGCAGAGTTCTCCCACAGGGCCATACGCAGTATTTT,CATSRVLPQGHTQYF
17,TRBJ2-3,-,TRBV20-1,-,TGCAGTGCTAGGCTGGACAGCGGGAATGGAGGCACAGATACGCAGTATTTT,CSARLDSGNGGTDTQYF
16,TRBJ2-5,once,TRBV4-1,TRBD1,TGCGCCAGCAGCCAGTCCGGGACAGGGGGTGTAGAGACCCAGTACTTC,CASSQSGTGGVETQYF
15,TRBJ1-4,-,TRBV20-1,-,TGCAGTGCTAGGGAAAGAGGAGGGGCGCTTGGGAAACTGTTTTTT,CSARERGGALGKLFF
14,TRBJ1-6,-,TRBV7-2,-,TGTGCCATCCGATCCTTGGGGTATAATTCACCCCTCCACTTT,CAIRSLGYNSPLHF
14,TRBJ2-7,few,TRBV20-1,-,TGCAGTGCTAGTGAGGCCTTTGGGACCTACGAGCAGTACTTC,CSASEAFGTYEQYF
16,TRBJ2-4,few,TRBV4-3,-,TGCGCCAGCAGCCAAGAGGTGAACTCAGGGTGGAACATTCAGTACTTC,CASSQEVNSGWNIQYF
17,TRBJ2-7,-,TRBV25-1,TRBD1,TGTGCCAGCAGTGATCAGGTGTCCCGACAGGGCGAAGTCGAGCAGTACTTC,CASSDQVSRQGEVEQYF
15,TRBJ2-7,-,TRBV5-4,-,TGTGCCAGCAGCCAAGTAGGGCAGGGGACCTACGAGCAGTACTTC,CASSQVGQGTYEQYF